Presented here are 9 T cell receptor beta chains from one specimen sequenced in a study of T cell responses to AZD1222 COVID-19 vaccine. The repertoire was sequenced with immunoSEQ multiplex PCR; TCRdb's copy has only in-frame clones and lacks some. The repertoire has around 190,000 clones, approximately 93% of them found once; the top ten carry under 2%. The sample in question was peripheral blood, obtained 28 days after the second AZD1222 dose. The receptors here all came from an adult who received the AZD1222 COVID-19 vaccine.

V is TRBV19 and J is TRBJ2-2, with D maybe TRBD2 (6 bases). This CDR3 region has 15 residues. V was cut by 5 bases and J by 7 bases, with 17 bases left in between. Per germline, CDR1 LNHDA and CDR2 SQIVND (reference sequence). CDR3 nucleotide sequence: TGTGCCAGTAGTTGGGGCCCCCCGGGGGACGGGGAGCTGTTTTTT. It is translated as CASSWGPPGDGELFF.

The J gene is TRBJ1-6, the V gene TRBV7-3; D might be TRBD1 (5 bases). The CDR3 length is 15 residues. Between the trimmed V and J ends, which lost 0 bases and 7 bases, there was a span of 10 bases. The germline V gene has CDR1 SGHTA and CDR2 FQGTGA. The CDR3 coding sequence is TGTGCCAGCAGCTTAACAACAGGTAACAATTCACCCCTCCACTTT. Residues: CASSLTTGNNSPLHF.

The J gene is TRBJ2-7, the V gene TRBV5-1; no reliable D call. Germline CDR1 and CDR2: SGHRS and YFSETQ. Trimming removed 4 bases from V and 0 bases from J, with 8 bases in between. This CDR3 contains 13 residues. Here the CDR3 reads CASSAASSYEQYF. In DNA, the CDR3 is TGCGCCAGCAGCGCCGCAAGCTCCTACGAGCAGTACTTC. Using reference TRBV5-1 and TRBJ2-7 for the parts outside the CDR3, the full variable domain is KAGVTQTPRYLIKTRGQQVTLSCSPISGHRSVSWYQQTPGQGLQFLFEYFSETQRNKGNFPGRFSGRQFSNSRSEMNVSTLELGDSALYLCASSAASSYEQYFGPGTRLTVT.

The chain combines TRBV7-8 with TRBJ2-2, with 7 bases fitting TRBD1. CDR1 SGHVS and CDR2 FQNEAQ come from the germline V gene. V shed 3 bases and J 4 bases; nucleotides not matched to a gene: 5. The CDR3 loop spans 15 amino acids. The CDR3 DNA sequence: TGTGCCAGCAGCTTCTTGGCAGGGGGCACCGGGGAGCTGTTTTTT. Its protein product is CASSFLAGGTGELFF.

J is TRBJ1-6 and V is TRBV9; no clear D. CDR1 SGDLS and CDR2 YYNGEE come from the germline V gene. The CDR3 runs 16 residues. The V end was cut by 0 bases, the J end by 7 bases, with 14 bases between. This CDR3 is CASSVGSVQANSPLHF. DNA for the CDR3: TGTGCCAGCAGCGTAGGCTCAGTTCAGGCCAATTCACCCCTCCACTTT. Combining the CDR3 with reference TRBV9 and TRBJ1-6 gives the whole variable domain DSGVTQTPKHLITATGQRVTLRCSPRSGDLSVYWYQQSLDQGLQFLIQYYNGEERAKGNILERFSAQQFPDLHSELNLSSLELGDSALYFCASSVGSVQANSPLHFGNGTRLTVT.

The V and J genes are TRBV4-1 and TRBJ2-1, with 9 bases matching TRBD2. This CDR3 spans 15 amino acids. Germline CDR1 MGHRA, CDR2 YSYEKL. After removal of 4 bases from V and 5 bases from J, the junction contained 6 bases not matched to a gene. The CDR3 sequence is CASSPSGNRHNEQFF. For the CDR3, the DNA is TGCGCCAGCAGCCCTAGCGGGAATCGCCACAATGAGCAGTTCTTC.

The chain employs TRBV9 and TRBJ1-2, with unresolved D. V lost 0 bases and J lost 5, with 11 bases in between. The CDR3 loop spans 14 amino acids. Germline lookup yields CDR1 SGDLS and CDR2 YYNGEE. The CDR3 DNA reads as TGTGCCAGCAGCGTAGGCCCCGACAATTATGGCTACACCTTC. This codes for CASSVGPDNYGYTF. The full variable domain, rest sourced from reference TRBV9 and TRBJ1-2, is DSGVTQTPKHLITATGQRVTLRCSPRSGDLSVYWYQQSLDQGLQFLIQYYNGEERAKGNILERFSAQQFPDLHSELNLSSLELGDSALYFCASSVGPDNYGYTFGSGTRLTVV.

The V call is TRBV7-2, the J call TRBJ2-2, with TRBD2 matching over 10 bases. Unmatched junction bases numbered 5, after V lost 3 bases and J lost 4 bases. Germline CDR1 reads SGHTA; CDR2 reads FQGNSA. The CDR3 runs to 16 residues. CDR3 sequence reads: CASSLPSGGLTGELFF. Written as DNA, the CDR3 is TGTGCCAGCAGCTTGCCTAGCGGGGGACTCACCGGGGAGCTGTTTTTT.

With regard to this clone: Additional DNA sequences in this sample encode the identical CDR3. The genes are TRBV18 and TRBJ2-7; tentative D call: TRBD1 (6 bases). V dropped 3 bases and J dropped 6 bases, with 12 bases sitting between them. This CDR3 region has 13 residues. The V gene's germline CDR1 is KGHSH and CDR2 LQKENI. CDR3 in amino acids: CASSPNTGREQYF. The DNA of the CDR3 is TGTGCCAGCTCACCTAACACAGGGCGCGAGCAGTACTTC.